This TCR beta chain was obtained from a study of cytomegalovirus exposure and HLA in healthy donors. Across the whole study: Unique TCR beta sequences numbering approximately 100 million came from around 180 million T cells in an earlier analysis. Study-wide results and caveats: In a later analysis, TCR association rates varied by HLA locus: DRB1 most, HLA-C fewest. 150 or so TCR beta chains were listed as cytomegalovirus-associated.

As concerns this clone: What it binds is not known.

Primers: 60 Vbeta forward and 13 Jbeta reverse. Here immunoSEQ multiplex PCR was the method, and the copy in TCRdb shows in-frame clones only, minus some. The sample consists of roughly 99,000 clones, over 75% of them appearing once. This CDR3 has 13 amino acids. Losses at the gene ends were 6 bases for V and 5 bases for J; bases not matched to a gene: 5. The germline V gene encodes CDR1 SGHNT and CDR2 YYREEE (reference sequence). Sequenced material: PBMCs. This TCR derives from a man younger than 40 in good health and CMV-seronegative. The V call is TRBV5-4, the J call TRBJ2-3, with 8 bases identical to TRBD2. CDR3 protein: CASMLAGGDTQYF. The CDR3 bases are TGTGCCAGCATGCTAGCGGGTGGAGATACGCAGTATTTT.